This T cell receptor (beta chain) was identified during a study of blood T cell repertoires in COVID-19. The table came from immunoSEQ multiplex PCR; TCRdb's copy has only in-frame clones and leaves some out. This table has tens of thousands of clones, roughly four fifths appearing once. The TCR was taken from a woman aged 55-70 years with acute or convalescent COVID-19. Sequenced material: peripheral blood.

The CDR3 nucleotides are TGTGCCAGCAGCCCCTGGACAACCTACGGTCCGGGAAACACCATATATTTT. Amino acid sequence: CASSPWTTYGPGNTIYF. The chain carries TRBV5-8 and TRBJ1-3; D is perhaps TRBD1 (5 bases). The CDR3 extends over 17 amino acids. V was trimmed by 4 bases and J by 4 bases, leaving 21 bases between them. Per germline, CDR1 SGHTS and CDR2 YDEGEE.